The source of this TCR beta chain is a study of cytomegalovirus exposure and HLA in healthy donors. Study-level background: The approximately 120 validation repertoires used the same platform as the approximately 670 first-cohort repertoires, a later analysis reported. Study results and caveats: Investigators reported 164 TCR beta chains as tied to cytomegalovirus. In a later analysis, first-cohort TCR clusters were found to tend to co-occur in the roughly 120 validation repertoires. As confirmed in vitro, a few CMV-associated chains were specific for CMV antigens.

Libraries were prepared by immunoSEQ multiplex PCR; TCRdb keeps only in-frame clonotypes and omits some of them. In the table there are roughly 140,000 clones, 80% to 90% of which are singletons. The CDR3 contains 15 residues. Trimming took 3 bases from V and 0 from J, leaving 11 bases between them. CDR1 and CDR2 (germline): LNHNV, YYDKDF (reference sequence). This clone was counted a few times. Its antigen is undetermined. The chain recombines TRBV15 with TRBJ2-5, with D possibly matching TRBD1 (5 bases). The TCR sequence derives from a woman aged 18-29 years in good health and CMV-seropositive. Sequencing was performed on PBMCs. The CDR3 reads CATSRGPGHQETQYF. In DNA, the CDR3 is TGTGCCACCAGCAGGGGGCCAGGGCACCAAGAGACCCAGTACTTC.